These 26 T cell receptor beta chains were sequenced from one sample in a study of neoadjuvant anti-PD-1 for oral cavity cancer. Stated time point: after neoadjuvant nivolumab, at surgical resection. TCRdb's table, derived via immunoSEQ multiplex PCR, lists solely in-frame clones and lacks some. This sample has over 30,000 clones, with just under 80% found just once. Sequenced here: PBMCs, sampled after nivolumab (anti-PD-1) treatment. Source of these receptors: a person between 40 and 85 years old with oral cavity squamous cell carcinoma.

This clone was detected a few times. The chain uses TRBV7-9 and TRBJ1-6; no reliable D call. The germline gives CDR1 SEHNR, CDR2 FQNEAQ (reference sequence). This CDR3 comprises 14 residues. Between the trimmed V and J ends, which lost 1 base and 7 bases, there was a span of 8 bases. This chain's CDR3 is CASSLVSENSPLHF. CDR3 coding DNA: TGTGCCAGCAGCTTAGTATCGGAGAATTCACCCCTCCACTTT.

The chain recombines TRBV4-3 with TRBJ1-2; D gene uncertain. The CDR3 contains 15 residues. CDR1 and CDR2 from the germline V gene are LGHNA and YSLEER. Trimming removed 1 base from V and 0 bases from J, with 9 bases in between. The CDR3 nucleotides read TGCGCCAGCAGCCAAGTCCCGGCAGCTAACTATGGCTACACCTTC. This sequence encodes CASSQVPAANYGYTF.

The chain has TRBV11-2 and TRBJ1-3, with TRBD1 identical over 7 bases. Germline V gives CDR1 SGHAT, CDR2 FQNNGV. Trimming at V came to 4 bases and at J to 4 bases, leaving 7 bases not matched to a gene. CDR3 length equals 15 residues. The CDR3 DNA sequence: TGTGCCAGCAGCTACGGCAGGGGGGACGGAAACACCATATATTTT. Translating it yields CASSYGRGDGNTIYF.

V gene TRBV28 combines with J gene TRBJ1-1, with D possibly TRBD1 on 6 matching bases. The CDR3 spans 16 residues. Trimming removed 7 bases at V and 1 base at J, with 19 bases between. Germline V gene sequence: CDR1 MDHEN, CDR2 SYDVKM. The CDR3 DNA reads TGTGCCAGCATTCGGGGGGCACCCCCCGGGAACACTGAAGCTTTCTTT. Translated: CASIRGAPPGNTEAFF. The variable domain in full, completed from reference TRBV28 and TRBJ1-1, reads DVKVTQSSRYLVKRTGEKVFLECVQDMDHENMFWYRQDPGLGLRLIYFSYDVKMKEKGDIPEGYSVSREKKERFSLILESASTNQTSMYLCASIRGAPPGNTEAFFGQGTRLTVV.

The chain has TRBV11-2 and TRBJ2-1; D tentatively reads TRBD1 or TRBD2 (5 bases each). This CDR3 is built from 15 residues. The V end lost 3 bases, the J end lost 0 bases, and 9 bases lay between the germline ends. Germline V gives CDR1 SGHAT, CDR2 FQNNGV. The CDR3 loop reads CASSLRDGSYNEQFF. The CDR3 DNA follows: TGTGCCAGCAGCTTGAGGGACGGCTCCTACAATGAGCAGTTCTTC.

This clone has just a few counts. The gene calls are TRBV7-9 and TRBJ2-7; maybe TRBD1 (8 bases). Germline V gives CDR1 SEHNR, CDR2 FQNEAQ (reference sequence). Trimming took 4 bases from V and 6 from J, leaving 19 bases between them. The CDR3 totals 15 residues. The CDR3 DNA sequence: TGTGCCAGCAGCTACTCCGGGACAGGACTAGGCGAGCAGTACTTC. As protein: CASSYSGTGLGEQYF.

J is TRBJ2-1 and V is TRBV19; TRBD1 aligns across 7 bases. V shed 5 bases, J shed 0 bases, and the junction held 4 bases outside the gene matches. The CDR3 is 15 residues long. Germline V gene sequence: CDR1 LNHDA, CDR2 SQIVND (reference sequence). Here the CDR3 DNA reads TGTGCCAGTAGTTCACGGACAGGCTCCTACAATGAGCAGTTCTTC. Amino acid sequence: CASSSRTGSYNEQFF.

The rearrangement joins TRBV4-3 to TRBJ1-2, with unresolved D. CDR1 LGHNA and CDR2 YSLEER come from the germline V gene. The V gene lost 2 bases and the J gene lost 0 bases, with 13 bases spanning the gap. The CDR3 covers 16 residues. Here the CDR3 DNA reads TGCGCCAGCAGCCAACAGTTCCGCGGAGCTAACTATGGCTACACCTTC. The encoded protein is CASSQQFRGANYGYTF.

The chain carries TRBV9 and TRBJ1-5; D uncertain. Looked up from germline, CDR1 is SGDLS and CDR2 is YYNGEE. This CDR3 comprises 15 residues. Trimming removed 7 bases from V and 4 bases from J, with 18 bases in between. CDR3: CASGTLKRLNQPQHF. For the CDR3, the DNA is TGTGCCAGCGGTACTCTAAAACGTTTAAATCAGCCCCAGCATTTT. The whole variable domain, filled in from reference TRBV9 and TRBJ1-5, reads DSGVTQTPKHLITATGQRVTLRCSPRSGDLSVYWYQQSLDQGLQFLIQYYNGEERAKGNILERFSAQQFPDLHSELNLSSLELGDSALYFCASGTLKRLNQPQHFGDGTRLSIL.

This chain joins TRBV7-9 and TRBJ2-5; TRBD1 matches at 7 bases. This CDR3 contains 15 residues. The V segment lost 4 bases and the J segment 2 bases; nucleotides outside the gene matches: 7. In germline, CDR1 is SEHNR, CDR2 FQNEAQ (reference sequence). CDR3 residues: CASSSRQGRQETQYF. In DNA form, the CDR3 reads TGTGCCAGCAGCTCCCGACAGGGCCGACAAGAGACCCAGTACTTC.

CDR3: CASSLGQSQETQYF. Written as DNA, the CDR3 is TGTGCCAGCAGCCTAGGACAGAGCCAAGAGACCCAGTACTTC. The V gene is TRBV27, the J gene TRBJ2-5, with D perhaps TRBD1 (6 bases). V dropped 6 bases and J dropped 1 base, with 12 bases sitting between them. Germline loops: CDR1 MNHEY, CDR2 SMNVEV (reference sequence). This CDR3 has 14 amino acids.

V usage is TRBV9 and J usage is TRBJ2-1, with a possible D match to TRBD2 (5 bases). This CDR3 has 15 residues. The germline gives CDR1 SGDLS, CDR2 YYNGEE. V gave up 0 bases and J gave up 4 bases, with 11 bases separating them. The CDR3 DNA sequence: TGTGCCAGCAGCGTAGTCGGGGAAGCTTACAATGAGCAGTTCTTC. It codes for CASSVVGEAYNEQFF.

This sequence joins TRBV10-1 and TRBJ1-5; tentative D call: TRBD1 (6 bases). The germline V gene has CDR1 WNHNN and CDR2 SYGVQD (reference sequence). The V end was cut by 6 bases, the J end by 3 bases, with 27 bases between. The CDR3 sequence is 19 residues long. CDR3 bases: TGCGCCAGCAGAAAACCGGGACAATGGCCTATCTACTACAATCAGCCCCAGCATTTT. This encodes CASRKPGQWPIYYNQPQHF.

The table lists this clone with a few counts. This chain connects TRBV7-8 to TRBJ1-5; no clear D. This CDR3 has 13 amino acids. Germline lookup yields CDR1 SGHVS and CDR2 FQNEAQ. Trimming left V 5 bases short and J 0 bases short, with 5 bases between. The CDR3 spells CASSLDSNQPQHF. The CDR3 DNA reads as TGTGCCAGCAGCCTCGATAGCAATCAGCCCCAGCATTTT.

The chain joins TRBV14 to TRBJ2-7; weak D call: TRBD1 (6 bases). Germline V gene lookup returns CDR1 SGHDN and CDR2 FVKESK. This CDR3 has 16 amino acids. V lost 1 base and J lost 4, with 17 bases in between. The CDR3 coding sequence is TGTGCCAGCAGCCAAGGAATTCCCGGGACAAATTACGAGCAGTACTTC. Amino acid sequence: CASSQGIPGTNYEQYF.

The rearrangement uses TRBV4-1 and TRBJ1-6; TRBD1 matches at 8 bases. The CDR3 totals 14 residues. J lost 15 bases, V lost 0 bases, and 7 bases had no gene match. CDR1 and CDR2 from the germline V gene are MGHRA and YSYEKL. CDR3 in DNA: TGCGCCAGCAGCCAAGAGGCAGGGGGCTCTTTCCTCCACTTT. Protein: CASSQEAGGSFLHF.

This chain joins TRBV7-8 and TRBJ1-2; the match to TRBD1 covers 7 bases. Trimming cost V 3 bases and J 1 base; bases outside gene matches: 5. This CDR3 is 15 amino acids long. CDR1 is SGHVS, CDR2 FQNEAQ, per germline. Here the CDR3 DNA reads TGTGCCAGCAGCTTCCAAGGACAGGTTAACTATGGCTACACCTTC. Translating it yields CASSFQGQVNYGYTF.

The chain has TRBV5-1 and TRBJ2-1; D is ambiguous. Germline-derived CDR1 and CDR2 are SGHRS and YFSETQ. This CDR3 comprises 15 residues. Trimming removed 0 bases from V and 5 bases from J, with 12 bases in between. Here the CDR3 DNA reads TGCGCCAGCAGCTTGGCAGGCAGTCGGAACAATGAGCAGTTCTTC. Translating it yields CASSLAGSRNNEQFF.

The rearrangement uses TRBV6-5 and TRBJ2-1; 9 bases agree with TRBD1. The CDR3 consists of 14 residues. Trimming at V came to 6 bases and at J to 15 bases, leaving 15 bases not matched to a gene. CDR1 is MNHEY and CDR2 is SVGAGI in the germline V gene. CDR3 sequence: CASRKTGGSQHGFF. The CDR3 DNA sequence: TGTGCCAGCAGAAAGACAGGGGGTAGTCAACACGGGTTCTTC.

J is TRBJ1-2 and V is TRBV7-3; perhaps TRBD1 as D (6 bases). Germline V lookup: CDR1 SGHTA, CDR2 FQGTGA. This CDR3 has 16 amino acids. Trimming shortened V by 0 bases and J by 9 bases, and 20 bases separated the two germline ends. CDR3 sequence reads: CASSLTGGGAPISYTF. In nucleotides, the CDR3 is TGTGCCAGCAGCTTAACGGGCGGGGGCGCTCCTATAAGCTACACCTTC.

This chain uses TRBV30 with TRBJ2-2; D unresolved. Trimming took 4 bases from V and 6 from J, leaving 12 bases between them. Germline CDR1 is GTSNPN and CDR2 is SVGIG (reference sequence). CDR3 length: 13 amino acids. The CDR3 region has the DNA TGTGCCTGGAACACCCATAAGGCCGGGGAGCTGTTTTTT. The encoded protein is CAWNTHKAGELFF.

This sequence joins TRBV4-3 and TRBJ1-2, with no clear D. Germline CDR1 is LGHNA and CDR2 is YSLEER. The CDR3 length is 14 residues. Trimming pared 0 bases from V and 2 bases from J, leaving 7 bases between. The CDR3 DNA follows: TGCGCCAGCAGCCAAGATTCAGGAAACTATGGCTACACCTTC. Translating gives CASSQDSGNYGYTF.

The chain uses TRBV30 and TRBJ1-2; D unclear. This CDR3 has 14 amino acids. Germline values: CDR1 GTSNPN, CDR2 SVGIG (reference sequence). The V end was cut by 0 bases, the J end by 4 bases, with 12 bases between. CDR3 loop: CAWSVNGPVYGYTF. The CDR3, as DNA: TGTGCCTGGAGTGTGAACGGCCCGGTCTATGGCTACACCTTC.

In this sample, this clone is medium-sized (0.01 to 0.1%). The chain joins TRBV19 to TRBJ1-1, with D hard to call. Germline values: CDR1 LNHDA, CDR2 SQIVND (reference sequence). Trimming took off 3 bases at V and 0 bases at J, with 5 bases between the two ends. The CDR3 is made up of 13 amino acids. The CDR3 nucleotides are TGTGCCAGTAGTATTAGGGTGAACACTGAAGCTTTCTTT. Translated: CASSIRVNTEAFF.

This clone was detected only once. V usage is TRBV19 and J usage is TRBJ2-7; either TRBD1 or TRBD2 may supply D (5 bases each). V was shortened by 7 bases and J by 2 bases, with 15 bases between the two germline ends. This CDR3 is built from 14 residues. Germline V gene lookup returns CDR1 LNHDA and CDR2 SQIVND (reference sequence). CDR3: CASKGTGTAYEQYF. The CDR3, as DNA: TGTGCCAGTAAAGGGACCGGAACCGCCTACGAGCAGTACTTC.

The chain employs TRBV4-3 and TRBJ1-5; a weak D match, TRBD1 (6 bases). The CDR3 is 15 amino acids. CDR1 and CDR2 from the germline V gene are LGHNA and YSLEER. The ends were cut back, 0 bases at V and 7 bases at J, with 13 bases in the middle. CDR3 protein: CASSQDMGAQQPQHF. The CDR3 region has the DNA TGCGCCAGCAGCCAAGATATGGGGGCCCAGCAGCCCCAGCATTTT.